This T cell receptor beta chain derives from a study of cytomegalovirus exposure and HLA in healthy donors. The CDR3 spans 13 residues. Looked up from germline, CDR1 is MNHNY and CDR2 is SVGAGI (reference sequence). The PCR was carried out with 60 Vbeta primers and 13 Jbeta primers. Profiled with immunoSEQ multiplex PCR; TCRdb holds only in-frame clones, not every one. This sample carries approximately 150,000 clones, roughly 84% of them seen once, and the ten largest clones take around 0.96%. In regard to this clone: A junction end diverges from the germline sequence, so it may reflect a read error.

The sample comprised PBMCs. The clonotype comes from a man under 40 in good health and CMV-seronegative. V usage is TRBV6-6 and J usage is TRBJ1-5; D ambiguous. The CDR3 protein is CTSSVFSNQPQHF. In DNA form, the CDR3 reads TGTACCAGCAGTGTCTTTAGCAATCAGCCCCAGCATTTT.